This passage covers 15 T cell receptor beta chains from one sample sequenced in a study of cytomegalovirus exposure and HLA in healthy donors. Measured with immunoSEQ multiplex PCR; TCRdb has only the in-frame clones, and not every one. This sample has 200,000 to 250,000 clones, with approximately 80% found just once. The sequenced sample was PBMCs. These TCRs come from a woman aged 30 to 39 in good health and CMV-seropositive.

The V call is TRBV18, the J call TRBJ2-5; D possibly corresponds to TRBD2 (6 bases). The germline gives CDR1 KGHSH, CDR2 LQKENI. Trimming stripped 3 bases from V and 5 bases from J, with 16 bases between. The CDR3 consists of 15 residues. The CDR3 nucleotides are TGTGCCAGCTCACCCGCGGGACTCAAGACGGAGACCCAGTACTTC. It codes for CASSPAGLKTETQYF. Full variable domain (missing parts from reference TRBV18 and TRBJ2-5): NAGVMQNPRHLVRRRGQEARLRCSPMKGHSHVYWYRQLPEEGLKFMVYLQKENIIDESGMPKERFSAEFPKEGPSILRIQQVVRGDSAAYFCASSPAGLKTETQYFGPGTRLLVL.

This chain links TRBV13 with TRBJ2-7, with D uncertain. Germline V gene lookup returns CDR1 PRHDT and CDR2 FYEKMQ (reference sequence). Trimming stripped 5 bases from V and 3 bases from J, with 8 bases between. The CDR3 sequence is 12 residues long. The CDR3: CASSLDFYEQYF. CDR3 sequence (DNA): TGTGCCAGCAGCCTCGACTTCTACGAGCAGTACTTC.

The CDR3 coding sequence is TGCGCCAGCAGCTTGGGGACGGCGGGGATAGGGTATGGCTACACCTTC. This gives the protein CASSLGTAGIGYGYTF. The chain couples TRBV5-1 to TRBJ1-2; D ambiguous. There are 16 residues in the CDR3. Trimming stripped 0 bases from V and 5 bases from J, with 17 bases between. Germline V lookup: CDR1 SGHRS, CDR2 YFSETQ.

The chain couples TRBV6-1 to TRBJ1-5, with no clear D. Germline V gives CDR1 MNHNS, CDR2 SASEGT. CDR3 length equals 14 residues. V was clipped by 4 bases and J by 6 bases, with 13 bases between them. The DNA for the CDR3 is TGTGCCAGCAGTGGCCAGGATACGACTCAGCCCCAGCATTTT. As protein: CASSGQDTTQPQHF.

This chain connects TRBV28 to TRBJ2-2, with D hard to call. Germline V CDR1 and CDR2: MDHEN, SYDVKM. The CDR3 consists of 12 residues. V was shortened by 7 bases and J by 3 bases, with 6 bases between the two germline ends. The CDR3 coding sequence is TGTGCCAGCACCGTCGACACCGGGGAGCTGTTTTTT. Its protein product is CASTVDTGELFF.

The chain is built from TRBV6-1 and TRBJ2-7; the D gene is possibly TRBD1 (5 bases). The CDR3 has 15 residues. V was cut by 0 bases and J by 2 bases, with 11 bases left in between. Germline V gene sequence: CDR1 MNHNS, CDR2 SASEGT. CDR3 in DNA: TGTGCCAGCAGTGAAGCGCTTACAGGAGCCTACGAGCAGTACTTC. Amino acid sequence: CASSEALTGAYEQYF.

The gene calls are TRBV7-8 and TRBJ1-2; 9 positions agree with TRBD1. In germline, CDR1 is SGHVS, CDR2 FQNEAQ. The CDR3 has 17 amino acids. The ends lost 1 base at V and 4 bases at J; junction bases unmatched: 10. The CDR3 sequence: CASSLVQTGGVLYGYTF. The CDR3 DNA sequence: TGTGCCAGCAGCTTAGTTCAAACAGGGGGCGTTCTCTATGGCTACACCTTC. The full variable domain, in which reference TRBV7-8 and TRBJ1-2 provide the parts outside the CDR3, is GAGVSQSPRYKVAKRGQDVALRCDPISGHVSLFWYQQALGQGPEFLTYFQNEAQLDKSGLPSDRFFAERPEGSVSTLKIQRTQQEDSAVYLCASSLVQTGGVLYGYTFGSGTRLTVV.

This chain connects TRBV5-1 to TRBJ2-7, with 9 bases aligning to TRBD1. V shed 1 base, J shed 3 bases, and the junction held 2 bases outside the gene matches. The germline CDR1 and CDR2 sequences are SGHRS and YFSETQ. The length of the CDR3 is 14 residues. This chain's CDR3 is CASSLQGQGYEQYF. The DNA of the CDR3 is TGCGCCAGCAGCTTGCAGGGACAGGGCTACGAGCAGTACTTC. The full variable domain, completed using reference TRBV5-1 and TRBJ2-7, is KAGVTQTPRYLIKTRGQQVTLSCSPISGHRSVSWYQQTPGQGLQFLFEYFSETQRNKGNFPGRFSGRQFSNSRSEMNVSTLELGDSALYLCASSLQGQGYEQYFGPGTRLTVT.

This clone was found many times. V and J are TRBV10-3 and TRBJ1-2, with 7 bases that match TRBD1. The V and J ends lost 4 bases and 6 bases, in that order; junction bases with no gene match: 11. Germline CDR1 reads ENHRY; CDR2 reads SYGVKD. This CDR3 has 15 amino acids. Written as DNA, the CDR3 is TGTGCCATCAGTGGACAGGGTATGGGGAAAGATGGCTACACCTTC. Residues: CAISGQGMGKDGYTF.

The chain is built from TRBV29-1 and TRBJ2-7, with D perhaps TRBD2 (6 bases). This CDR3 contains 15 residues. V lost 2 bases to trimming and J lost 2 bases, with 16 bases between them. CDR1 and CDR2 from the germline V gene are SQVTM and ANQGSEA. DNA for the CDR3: TGCAGCGTTGAATTAGGGGACTCGCTTACCTACGAGCAGTACTTC. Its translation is CSVELGDSLTYEQYF.

The CDR3 sequence is CASWDLGTSGADYEQYF. The CDR3 DNA reads TGTGCCAGCTGGGACTTGGGGACTAGCGGGGCAGATTACGAGCAGTACTTC. V gene TRBV28 combines with J gene TRBJ2-7; 13 nucleotides agree with TRBD2. The CDR3 extends over 17 amino acids. J gave up 4 bases and V 8 bases, and 14 bases lay outside the gene matches. The germline V gene has CDR1 MDHEN and CDR2 SYDVKM.

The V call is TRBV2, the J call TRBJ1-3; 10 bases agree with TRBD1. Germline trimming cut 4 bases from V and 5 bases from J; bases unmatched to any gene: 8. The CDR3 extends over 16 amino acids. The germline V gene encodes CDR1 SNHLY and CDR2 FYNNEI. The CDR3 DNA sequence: TGTGCCAGCAGTGGATGGGGGACAGGGGAACGAAACACCATATATTTT. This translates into CASSGWGTGERNTIYF.

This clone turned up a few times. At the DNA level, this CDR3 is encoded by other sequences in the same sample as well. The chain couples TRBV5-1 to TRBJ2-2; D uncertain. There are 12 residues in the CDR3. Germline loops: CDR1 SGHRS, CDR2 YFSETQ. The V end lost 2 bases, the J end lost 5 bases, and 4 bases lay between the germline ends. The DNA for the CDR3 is TGCGCCAGCAGCTTTAATACCGGGGAGCTGTTTTTT. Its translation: CASSFNTGELFF.

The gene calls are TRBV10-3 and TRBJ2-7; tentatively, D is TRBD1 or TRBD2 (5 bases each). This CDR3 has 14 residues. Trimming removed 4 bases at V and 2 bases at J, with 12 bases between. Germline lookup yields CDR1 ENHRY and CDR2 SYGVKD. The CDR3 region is CAISVGDRTYEQYF. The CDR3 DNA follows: TGTGCCATCAGTGTAGGGGACCGCACCTACGAGCAGTACTTC.

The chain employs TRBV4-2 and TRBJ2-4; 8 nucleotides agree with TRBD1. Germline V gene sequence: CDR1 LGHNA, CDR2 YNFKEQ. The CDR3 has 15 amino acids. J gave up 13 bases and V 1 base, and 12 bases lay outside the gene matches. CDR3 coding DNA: TGTGCCAGCAGCCAAGGTCCCGGACAGGGCAACCAACAGTACTTC. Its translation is CASSQGPGQGNQQYF.